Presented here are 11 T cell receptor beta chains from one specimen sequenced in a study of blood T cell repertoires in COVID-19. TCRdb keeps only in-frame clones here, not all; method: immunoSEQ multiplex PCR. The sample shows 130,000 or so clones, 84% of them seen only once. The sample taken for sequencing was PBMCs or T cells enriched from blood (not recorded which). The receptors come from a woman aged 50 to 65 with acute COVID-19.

The CDR3 sequence: CASSSLTTGRVPSGELFF. For the CDR3, the DNA is TGTGCCAGCAGCTCCTTAACCACGGGAAGGGTTCCGTCCGGGGAGCTGTTTTTT. V is TRBV5-6 and J is TRBJ2-2, with D perhaps TRBD2 (5 bases). The CDR3 has 18 amino acids. With 3 bases removed from V and 6 bases from J, the gap between germline ends came to 24 bases. The germline V gene encodes CDR1 SGHDT and CDR2 YYEEEE. The full variable domain, its missing parts supplied by reference TRBV5-6 and TRBJ2-2, is DAGVTQSPTHLIKTRGQQVTLRCSPKSGHDTVSWYQQALGQGPQFIFQYYEEEERQRGNFPDRFSGHQFPNYSSELNVNALLLGDSALYLCASSSLTTGRVPSGELFFGEGSRLTVL.

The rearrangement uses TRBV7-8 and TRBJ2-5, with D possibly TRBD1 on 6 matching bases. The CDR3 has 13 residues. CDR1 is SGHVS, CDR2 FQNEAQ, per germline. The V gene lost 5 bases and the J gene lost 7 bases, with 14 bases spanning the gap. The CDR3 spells CASSPTQGRTQYF. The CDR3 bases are TGTGCCAGCAGCCCCACCCAGGGGCGGACCCAGTACTTC. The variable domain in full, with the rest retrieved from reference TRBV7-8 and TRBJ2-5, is GAGVSQSPRYKVAKRGQDVALRCDPISGHVSLFWYQQALGQGPEFLTYFQNEAQLDKSGLPSDRFFAERPEGSVSTLKIQRTQQEDSAVYLCASSPTQGRTQYFGPGTRLLVL.

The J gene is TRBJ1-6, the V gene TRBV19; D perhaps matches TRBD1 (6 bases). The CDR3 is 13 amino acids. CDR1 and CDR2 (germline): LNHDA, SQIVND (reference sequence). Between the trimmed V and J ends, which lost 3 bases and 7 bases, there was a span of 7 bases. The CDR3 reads CASSMTGNSPLHF. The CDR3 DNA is TGTGCCAGTAGTATGACAGGCAATTCACCCCTCCACTTT.

In DNA form, the CDR3 reads TGTGCCAGTAGTATAAAGGGACTCCACACCGGGGAGCTGTTTTTT. Its protein product is CASSIKGLHTGELFF. This chain joins TRBV19 and TRBJ2-2; tentatively, D is TRBD2 (6 bases). This CDR3 has 15 residues. The germline CDR1 and CDR2 sequences are LNHDA and SQIVND (reference sequence). V lost 2 bases and J lost 3, with 10 bases in between. Based on the CDR3 plus reference TRBV19 and TRBJ2-2, the full variable domain is DGGITQSPKYLFRKEGQNVTLSCEQNLNHDAMYWYRQDPGQGLRLIYYSQIVNDFQKGDIAEGYSVSREKKESFPLTVTSAQKNPTAFYLCASSIKGLHTGELFFGEGSRLTVL.

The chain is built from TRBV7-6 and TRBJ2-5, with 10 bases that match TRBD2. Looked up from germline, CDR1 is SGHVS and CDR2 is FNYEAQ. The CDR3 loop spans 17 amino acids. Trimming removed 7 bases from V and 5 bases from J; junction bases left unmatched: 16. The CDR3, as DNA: TGTGCCAGCACCACCGGAGCTAGCGGGAGTGCCGGGGAGACCCAGTACTTC. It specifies CASTTGASGSAGETQYF.

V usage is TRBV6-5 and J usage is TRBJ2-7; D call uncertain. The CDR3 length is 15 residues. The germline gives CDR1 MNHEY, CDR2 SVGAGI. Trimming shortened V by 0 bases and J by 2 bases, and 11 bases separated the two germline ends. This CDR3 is CASSYSTDPPYEQYF. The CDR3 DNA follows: TGTGCCAGCAGTTACTCGACTGACCCTCCCTACGAGCAGTACTTC.

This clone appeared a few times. The chain's CDR3 is CASIVGTASLNTGELFF. Here the CDR3 DNA reads TGTGCCAGCATAGTCGGGACAGCCTCCTTGAACACCGGGGAGCTGTTTTTT. This chain joins TRBV27 and TRBJ2-2, with 7 bases that match TRBD1. The trim removed 7 bases at V and 1 base at J, leaving 12 bases unmatched. Germline assignment: CDR1 MNHEY and CDR2 SMNVEV (reference sequence). CDR3 length: 17 residues.

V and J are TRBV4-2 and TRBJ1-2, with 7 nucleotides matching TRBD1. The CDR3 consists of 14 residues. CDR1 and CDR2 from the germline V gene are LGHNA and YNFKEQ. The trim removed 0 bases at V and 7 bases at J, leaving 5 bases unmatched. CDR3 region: CASSQEVAGGGYTF. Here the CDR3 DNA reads TGTGCCAGCAGCCAAGAGGTGGCAGGGGGTGGCTACACCTTC.

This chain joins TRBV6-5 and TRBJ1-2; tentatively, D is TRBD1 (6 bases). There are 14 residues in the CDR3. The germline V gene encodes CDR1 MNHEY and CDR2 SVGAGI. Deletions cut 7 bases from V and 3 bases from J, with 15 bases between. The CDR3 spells CASNTGGADYGYTF. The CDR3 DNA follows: TGTGCCAGCAACACCGGGGGGGCCGACTATGGCTACACCTTC.

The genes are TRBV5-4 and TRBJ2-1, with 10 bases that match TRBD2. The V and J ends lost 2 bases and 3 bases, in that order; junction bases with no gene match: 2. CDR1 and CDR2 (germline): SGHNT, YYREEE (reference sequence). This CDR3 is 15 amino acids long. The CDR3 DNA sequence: TGTGCCAGCAGCTTAAGGACTAGCGGCTACAATGAGCAGTTCTTC. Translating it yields CASSLRTSGYNEQFF.

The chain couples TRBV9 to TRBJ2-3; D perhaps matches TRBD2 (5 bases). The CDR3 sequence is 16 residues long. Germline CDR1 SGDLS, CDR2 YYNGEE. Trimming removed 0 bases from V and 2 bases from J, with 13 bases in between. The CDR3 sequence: CASSVAPRLNTDTQYF. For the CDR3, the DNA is TGTGCCAGCAGCGTAGCTCCGCGACTAAACACAGATACGCAGTATTTT.